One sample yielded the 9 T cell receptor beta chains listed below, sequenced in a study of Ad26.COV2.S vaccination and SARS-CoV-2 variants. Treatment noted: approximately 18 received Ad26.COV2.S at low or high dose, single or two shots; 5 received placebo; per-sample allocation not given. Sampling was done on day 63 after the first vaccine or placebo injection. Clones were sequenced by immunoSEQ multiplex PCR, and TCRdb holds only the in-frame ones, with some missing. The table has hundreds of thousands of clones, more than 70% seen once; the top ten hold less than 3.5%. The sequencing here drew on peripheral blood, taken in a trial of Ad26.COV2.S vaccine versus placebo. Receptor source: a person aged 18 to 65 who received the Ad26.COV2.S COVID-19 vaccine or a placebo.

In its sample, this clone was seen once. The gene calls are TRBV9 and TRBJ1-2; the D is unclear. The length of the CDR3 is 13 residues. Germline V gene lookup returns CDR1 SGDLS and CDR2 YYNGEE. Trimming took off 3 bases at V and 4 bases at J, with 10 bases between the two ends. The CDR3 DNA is TGTGCCAGCAGCGGTGGCCGGTTCTATGGCTACACCTTC. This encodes CASSGGRFYGYTF. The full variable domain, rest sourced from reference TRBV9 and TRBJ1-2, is DSGVTQTPKHLITATGQRVTLRCSPRSGDLSVYWYQQSLDQGLQFLIQYYNGEERAKGNILERFSAQQFPDLHSELNLSSLELGDSALYFCASSGGRFYGYTFGSGTRLTVV.

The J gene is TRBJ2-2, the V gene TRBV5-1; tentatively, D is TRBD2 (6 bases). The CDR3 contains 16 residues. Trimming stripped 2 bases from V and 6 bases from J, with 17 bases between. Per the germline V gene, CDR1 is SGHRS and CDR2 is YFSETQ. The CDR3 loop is CASSFDRGVFSGELFF. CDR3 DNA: TGCGCCAGCAGCTTCGACCGCGGGGTGTTCTCCGGGGAGCTGTTTTTT. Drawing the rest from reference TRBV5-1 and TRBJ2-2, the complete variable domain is KAGVTQTPRYLIKTRGQQVTLSCSPISGHRSVSWYQQTPGQGLQFLFEYFSETQRNKGNFPGRFSGRQFSNSRSEMNVSTLELGDSALYLCASSFDRGVFSGELFFGEGSRLTVL.

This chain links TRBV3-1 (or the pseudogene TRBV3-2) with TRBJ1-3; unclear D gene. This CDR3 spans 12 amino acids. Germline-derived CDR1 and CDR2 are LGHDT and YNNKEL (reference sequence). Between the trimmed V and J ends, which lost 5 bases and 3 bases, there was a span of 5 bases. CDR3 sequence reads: CASSGRGNTIYF. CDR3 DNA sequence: TGTGCCAGCAGCGGCCGTGGAAACACCATATATTTT.

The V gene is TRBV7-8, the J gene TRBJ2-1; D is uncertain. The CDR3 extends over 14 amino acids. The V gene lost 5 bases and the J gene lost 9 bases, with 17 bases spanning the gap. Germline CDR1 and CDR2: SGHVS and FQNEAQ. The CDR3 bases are TGTGCCAGCAGCCCAGAGGCCAATTGGGGTGAGCAGTTCTTC. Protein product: CASSPEANWGEQFF.

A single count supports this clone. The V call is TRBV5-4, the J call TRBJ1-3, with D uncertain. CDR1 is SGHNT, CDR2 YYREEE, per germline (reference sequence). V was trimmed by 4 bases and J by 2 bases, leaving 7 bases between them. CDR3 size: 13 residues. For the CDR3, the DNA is TGTGCCAGCAGCCCGGATCCTGGAAACACCATATATTTT. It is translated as CASSPDPGNTIYF.

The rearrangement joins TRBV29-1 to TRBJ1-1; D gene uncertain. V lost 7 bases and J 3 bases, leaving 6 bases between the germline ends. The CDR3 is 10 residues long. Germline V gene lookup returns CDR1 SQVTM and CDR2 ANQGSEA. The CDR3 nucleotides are TGCAGCGCTTGGGACACTGAAGCTTTCTTT. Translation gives CSAWDTEAFF.

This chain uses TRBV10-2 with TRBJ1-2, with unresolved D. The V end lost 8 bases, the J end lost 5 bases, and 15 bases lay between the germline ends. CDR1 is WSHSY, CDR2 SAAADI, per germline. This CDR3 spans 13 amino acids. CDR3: CASSTSSGYGYTF. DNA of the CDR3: TGCGCCAGCTCGACCTCCTCGGGTTATGGCTACACCTTC.

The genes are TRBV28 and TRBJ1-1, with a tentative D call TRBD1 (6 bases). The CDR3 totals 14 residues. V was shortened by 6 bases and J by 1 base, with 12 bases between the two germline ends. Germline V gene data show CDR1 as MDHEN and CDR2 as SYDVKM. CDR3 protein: CASSSRRGNTEAFF. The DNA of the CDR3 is TGTGCCAGCAGCTCCCGCAGGGGGAACACTGAAGCTTTCTTT.

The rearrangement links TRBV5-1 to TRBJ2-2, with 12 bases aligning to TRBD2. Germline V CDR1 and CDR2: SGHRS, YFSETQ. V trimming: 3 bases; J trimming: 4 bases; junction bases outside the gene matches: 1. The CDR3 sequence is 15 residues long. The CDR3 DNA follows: TGCGCCAGCAGCTGGACTAGCGGGGTCACCGGGGAGCTGTTTTTT. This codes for CASSWTSGVTGELFF. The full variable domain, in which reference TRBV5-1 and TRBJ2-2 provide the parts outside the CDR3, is KAGVTQTPRYLIKTRGQQVTLSCSPISGHRSVSWYQQTPGQGLQFLFEYFSETQRNKGNFPGRFSGRQFSNSRSEMNVSTLELGDSALYLCASSWTSGVTGELFFGEGSRLTVL.